This is a list of T cell receptor beta chains from one sample in a study of blood T cell repertoires in COVID-19. Clones were read by immunoSEQ multiplex PCR, and TCRdb kept only the in-frame ones, dropping some. This sample yields fewer than 120,000 clones, of which over 75% are seen a single time; under 20% belongs to the top ten. The sequenced sample was peripheral blood. The receptor source for this set is an elderly woman with active or convalescent COVID-19. Both conserved end residues are part of each CDR3. The D gene is left open where the match is weak. Clone size is not always given. Where it is, it says once, few, many or a class for expanded clones.

v_call	d_call	clone_size	j_call	cdr3_nt	cdr3_aa
TRBV3-1/TRBV3-2	TRBD1	many	TRBJ1-6	TGTGCCAGCAGCTCGGGGACAGGGGAGTCACCCCTCCACTTT	CASSSGTGESPLHF
TRBV3-1/TRBV3-2	NA	NA	TRBJ1-1	TGTGCCAGCAGCTCTACCCGGGGGACTGAAGCTTTCTTT	CASSSTRGTEAFF
TRBV7-8	NA	NA	TRBJ1-6	TGTGCCAGCAGCTTAGGGCGTAATCCTAACAGCTCACCCCTCCACTTT	CASSLGRNPNSSPLHF
TRBV2	NA	NA	TRBJ2-5	TGTGCCAGCAGTGTTGTCAGAGAGACCCAGTACTTC	CASSVVRETQYF
TRBV5-1	TRBD1	once	TRBJ2-5	TGCGCCAGCAGCCGTTCCGGGACAGACCAAGAGACCCAGTACTTC	CASSRSGTDQETQYF
TRBV3-1/TRBV3-2	NA	NA	TRBJ2-5	TGTGCCAGCAGCAAGATCAGGGAGGAAGAGACCCAGTACTTC	CASSKIREEETQYF
TRBV7-8	TRBD1	NA	TRBJ1-1	TGTGCCAGCAGCTTCCTTACAGGGGAGACTGAAGCTTTCTTT	CASSFLTGETEAFF
TRBV5-1	TRBD2	NA	TRBJ2-2	TGCGCCAGCAGCTATAGCGGGATCAACACCGGGGAGCTGTTTTTT	CASSYSGINTGELFF
TRBV7-9	NA	once	TRBJ2-1	TGTGCCAGCAGCCACCTCGCTACAGAGAGATACAATGAGCAGTTCTTC	CASSHLATERYNEQFF
TRBV7-2	TRBD2	few	TRBJ2-3	TGTGCCAGCAGCTTGGGCGCGGGAGTAGATACGCAGTATTTT	CASSLGAGVDTQYF
TRBV28	NA	few	TRBJ2-7	TGTGCCAGCAGTTTACTAGCATACGAGCAGTACTTC	CASSLLAYEQYF
TRBV15	NA	NA	TRBJ2-5	TGTGCCACCAGCAGAGGGGCCTGGGAGACCCAGTACTTC	CATSRGAWETQYF
TRBV24-1	TRBD1	NA	TRBJ1-5	TGTGCCACCAGTGATACGGGGGACAGTAATCAGCCCCAGCATTTT	CATSDTGDSNQPQHF
TRBV2	TRBD1	NA	TRBJ1-2	TGTGCCAGCAGTTCATGGACAGGGGCTTATGGCTACACCTTC	CASSSWTGAYGYTF
TRBV7-2	TRBD1	NA	TRBJ1-1	TGTGCCAGCAGCTTACGACAGGGGGCTTTGGCTTTCTTT	CASSLRQGALAFF
TRBV6-6	NA	NA	TRBJ2-7	TGTGCCAGCAGTTTCCCCGGCGGAGGGATCTACGAGCAGTACTTC	CASSFPGGGIYEQYF
TRBV7-8	TRBD1	NA	TRBJ1-2	TGTGCCAGCAGCTGGAGACGGGGACAGGGGGCGCCGCGCGGCTACACCTTC	CASSWRRGQGAPRGYTF
TRBV6-5	NA	NA	TRBJ2-3	TGTGCCAGCAGTCGGGTGTCCGATACGCAGTATTTT	CASSRVSDTQYF
TRBV5-6	NA	NA	TRBJ1-3	TGTGCCAGCAGCGCCTACAGCTCTGGAAACACCATATATTTT	CASSAYSSGNTIYF
TRBV28	NA	once	TRBJ2-7	TGTGCCACCTCTCGCTCGGGGATCTCCTACGAGCAGTACTTC	CATSRSGISYEQYF
TRBV3-1/TRBV3-2	TRBD2	NA	TRBJ2-6	TGTGCCAGCAGCCAGCTCGGACTAGCGGACTCTGGGGCCAACGTCCTGACTTTC	CASSQLGLADSGANVLTF
TRBV6-6	TRBD2	NA	TRBJ2-7	TGTGCCAGCAGTTACTCGGTTAGCGGGAGCTACGAGCAGTACTTC	CASSYSVSGSYEQYF
TRBV3-1/TRBV3-2	NA	NA	TRBJ2-1	TGTGCCAGCAGCCAAGATATGTCAAGGGGGCAGTTCTTC	CASSQDMSRGQFF
TRBV5-4	TRBD2	NA	TRBJ2-5	TGTGCCAGCAGGCCGGGACTAGCGGGAGCGTTTCAAGAGACCCAGTACTTC	CASRPGLAGAFQETQYF
TRBV18	NA	NA	TRBJ1-2	TGTGCCAGCTCACCCGCCTATAGGATCCGAGCGGGTGGCTACACCTTC	CASSPAYRIRAGGYTF
TRBV29-1	NA	NA	TRBJ1-1	TGCAGCGTTAGTATCCAGGCTTTAGCTTTCTTT	CSVSIQALAFF
TRBV4-2	TRBD2	NA	TRBJ2-1	TGTGCCAGCAGCTCCCCGGGACTAGCGGGAGGGTCTGAGCAGTTCTTC	CASSSPGLAGGSEQFF
TRBV15	NA	NA	TRBJ2-3	TGTGCCACCAGCATAAAACGTCGGGGAGATACGCAGTATTTT	CATSIKRRGDTQYF
TRBV14	NA	NA	TRBJ2-7	TGTGCCAGCAGCTCTGGAAGGGGTGGGCCCTACGAGCAGTACTTC	CASSSGRGGPYEQYF
TRBV7-9	TRBD2	NA	TRBJ2-1	TGTGCCAGCAGCCGAACACTAGCGGGAGGGCCTGGTGAGCAGTTCTTC	CASSRTLAGGPGEQFF
TRBV5-4	NA	once	TRBJ1-2	TGTGCCAGCAGGATCCGCGCAGGGACTAACTATGGCTACACCTTC	CASRIRAGTNYGYTF
TRBV7-8	TRBD1	NA	TRBJ1-1	TGTGCCAGCAGCTCGGGGACAGCGAACACTGAAGCTTTCTTT	CASSSGTANTEAFF
TRBV21-1	NA	NA	TRBJ1-5	TGTGCCAGCAGCAATAATCAGAGGAATAATAGCAATCAGCCCCAGCATTTT	CASSNNQRNNSNQPQHF
TRBV9	TRBD1	NA	TRBJ1-1	TGTGCCAGCAGCACCGGGACAGCGAACACTGAAGCTTTCTTT	CASSTGTANTEAFF
TRBV5-1	TRBD2	NA	TRBJ2-1	TGCGCCAGCAGCCCAACTAGCGGGAGGGCCGGGGAGCAGTTCTTC	CASSPTSGRAGEQFF
TRBV12-3/TRBV12-4	NA	once	TRBJ2-3	TGTGCCAGCAGTTTTTCTAGCACAGATACGCAGTATTTT	CASSFSSTDTQYF
TRBV21-1	NA	NA	TRBJ2-3	NA	CASSKLFGRGADTQYF
TRBV19	TRBD1	NA	TRBJ1-1	TGTGCCAGTAGTACCGACAGGGGGCCACTGAACACTGAAGCTTTCTTT	CASSTDRGPLNTEAFF
TRBV7-2	NA	once	TRBJ2-2	TGTGCCAGCAGCCCAACGAGGACAGGGGAGCTGTTTTTT	CASSPTRTGELFF
TRBV13	TRBD2	NA	TRBJ2-1	TGTGCCAGCAGCTTCACCGGGACTAGCGCCCTCTCCTACAATGAGCAGTTCTTC	CASSFTGTSALSYNEQFF
TRBV28	TRBD1	NA	TRBJ2-5	TGTGCCAGCAGCCCCCTGACAGGGCTTGAGACCCAGTACTTC	CASSPLTGLETQYF
TRBV5-4	NA	NA	TRBJ1-2	TGTGCCAGCAGCCTAGAGGGCCGCTATGGCTACACCTTC	CASSLEGRYGYTF
TRBV4-3	NA	NA	TRBJ2-1	TGCGCCAGCAGCCAAGGCTTCAGTTTAGCGAGGTACAATGAGCAGTTCTTC	CASSQGFSLARYNEQFF
TRBV5-6	TRBD2	NA	TRBJ2-3	TGTGCCAGCAGCATACTTAGCGGGAGTGGGGATACGCAGTATTTT	CASSILSGSGDTQYF
TRBV6-6	TRBD1	NA	TRBJ1-2	TGTGCCAGCAGTTCGACAGGGGCCCACGGCTACACCTTC	CASSSTGAHGYTF
TRBV5-1	NA	few	TRBJ1-1	TGCGCCAGCAGTTTACAGGGAGACACTGAAGCTTTCTTT	CASSLQGDTEAFF
TRBV30	NA	NA	TRBJ1-2	TGTGCCTGGAGTCCCAGTTCGACAGCATATGGCTACACCTTC	CAWSPSSTAYGYTF
TRBV5-1	NA	NA	TRBJ2-7	TGCGCCAGCAGCGGAGGAATCGGGGGAGCCTACGAGCAGTACTTC	CASSGGIGGAYEQYF
TRBV18	NA	NA	TRBJ2-1	TGTGCCAGCTCTTGGGGAGCGGAGAATGAGCAGTTCTTC	CASSWGAENEQFF
TRBV10-3	TRBD1	NA	TRBJ2-5	TGTGCCATCAGTGACTACCTAGACAGGGCCCAAGAGACCCAGTACTTC	CAISDYLDRAQETQYF